The 26 T cell receptor beta chains below come from one sample, sequenced in a study of response to subunit inactivated influenza vaccine. TCRdb itself ran the RT-PCR reads through MiXCR, one entry per CDR3 protein. The sample consists of approximately 520,000 distinct CDR3 sequences, around 25% of them appearing once. This specimen consisted of CD4+ T cells sorted from PBMCs, obtained 5 days after vaccination. The receptor set was obtained from a man aged 45-65 years who received an inactivated influenza vaccine.

CDR3: CASSFDIGELFF. CDR3 nucleotide sequence: TGTGCCAGCAGTTTTGATATCGGGGAGCTGTTTTTT. The V call is TRBV7-9, the J call TRBJ2-2; unclear D gene. This CDR3 region has 12 residues. The V gene lost 6 bases and the J gene lost 7 bases, with 9 bases spanning the gap. Germline assignment: CDR1 SEHNR and CDR2 FQNEAQ (reference sequence).

This clonotype was counted between two and nine times. The chain couples TRBV7-2 to TRBJ2-5; D possibly corresponds to TRBD1 (6 bases). V was cut by 5 bases and J by 4 bases, with 14 bases left in between. This CDR3 region has 14 residues. The germline V gene encodes CDR1 SGHTA and CDR2 FQGNSA. CDR3 region: CASSLYREGETQYF. The DNA for the CDR3 is TGTGCCAGCAGCCTATACAGGGAAGGAGAGACCCAGTACTTC.

The rearrangement joins TRBV14 to TRBJ2-2; D not resolved. The CDR3 sequence is 13 residues long. Germline values: CDR1 SGHDN, CDR2 FVKESK. V dropped 2 bases and J dropped 2 bases, with 3 bases sitting between them. The CDR3 DNA is TGTGCCAGCAGCCAACCAAACACCGGGGAGCTGTTTTTT. Translated: CASSQPNTGELFF.

This clonotype has a handful of counts. This sequence joins TRBV20-1 and TRBJ2-1, with unresolved D. The CDR3 spans 13 residues. The V end was cut by 3 bases, the J end by 9 bases, with 15 bases between. Germline assignment: CDR1 DFQATT and CDR2 SNEGSKA (reference sequence). CDR3 nucleotides: TGCAGTGCTAGTAGGGTAGTGTCTGCTGAGCAGTTCTTC. This codes for CSASRVVSAEQFF.

This chain joins TRBV19 and TRBJ1-2; the match to TRBD1 covers 7 bases. The J segment lost 7 bases and the V segment lost 7 bases, leaving 12 bases of the junction unmatched. CDR1 is LNHDA and CDR2 is SQIVND in the germline V gene (reference sequence). The CDR3 consists of 14 residues. As DNA, the CDR3 is TGTGCCAGTACTCCGGGACAGAGCTTGGGTGGCTACACCTTC. Translating gives CASTPGQSLGGYTF. Variable domain in full (rest from reference TRBV19 and TRBJ1-2): DGGITQSPKYLFRKEGQNVTLSCEQNLNHDAMYWYRQDPGQGLRLIYYSQIVNDFQKGDIAEGYSVSREKKESFPLTVTSAQKNPTAFYLCASTPGQSLGGYTFGSGTRLTVV.

The genes are TRBV3-1 and TRBJ2-7; 10 nucleotides line up with TRBD2. Trimming cost V 9 bases and J 1 base; bases outside gene matches: 3. Germline V gene data show CDR1 as LGHDT and CDR2 as YNNKEL (reference sequence). This CDR3 is built from 13 residues. CDR3 DNA sequence: TGTGCCAGTGAACTAGCGGGGTCCTACGAGCAGTACTTC. It yields the protein CASELAGSYEQYF.

The gene calls are TRBV20-1 and TRBJ2-2; D uncertain. CDR3 size: 12 residues. V was clipped by 1 base and J by 4 bases, with 4 bases between them. Germline V CDR1 and CDR2: DFQATT, SNEGSKA (reference sequence). The CDR3 bases are TGCAGTGCTAGAGTTTTCACCGGGGAGCTGTTTTTT. This gives the protein CSARVFTGELFF.

This clonotype has more than one count but fewer than ten. This rearrangement joins TRBV29-1 to TRBJ2-5, with 9 positions matching TRBD2. Looked up from germline, CDR1 is SQVTM and CDR2 is ANQGSEA. The CDR3 sequence is 15 residues long. J lost 0 bases, V lost 7 bases, and 9 bases had no gene match. The CDR3 DNA reads TGCAGCGCCATCCCAGCTAGCGGGGACCAAGAGACCCAGTACTTC. It encodes CSAIPASGDQETQYF.

This clonotype was found a few times. This chain connects TRBV7-2 to TRBJ1-1; D gene uncertain. This CDR3 has 15 residues. Germline V gene sequence: CDR1 SGHTA, CDR2 FQGNSA. With 5 bases removed from V and 4 bases from J, the gap between germline ends came to 17 bases. DNA for the CDR3: TGTGCCAGCAGCCCGGGAACGCAGGATATCACTGAAGCTTTCTTT. This gives the protein CASSPGTQDITEAFF.

This clonotype has just one count. The rearrangement joins TRBV6-5 to TRBJ1-1; 8 bases are shared with TRBD1. The ends lost 2 bases at V and 6 bases at J; junction bases unmatched: 5. Germline V gives CDR1 MNHEY, CDR2 SVGAGI. The length of the CDR3 is 14 residues. CDR3 region: CASSYRTGLAEAFF. The CDR3 DNA is TGTGCCAGCAGTTACCGGACAGGGTTGGCTGAAGCTTTCTTT.

The V call is TRBV12-3 or TRBV12-4, the J call TRBJ1-1; D gene unclear. CDR3 length equals 13 residues. Trimming removed 2 bases from V and 6 bases from J, with 10 bases in between. The CDR3, as DNA: TGTGCCAGCAGTTTAAAAGGGAGCGCTGAAGCTTTCTTT. Encoded protein: CASSLKGSAEAFF.

This clonotype has only a few counts. The V call is TRBV5-1, the J call TRBJ2-3, with 16 bases that match TRBD2. The V segment lost 4 bases and the J segment 4 bases; nucleotides outside the gene matches: 3. Germline CDR1 SGHRS, CDR2 YFSETQ. This CDR3 has 16 residues. CDR3 nucleotide sequence: TGCGCCAGCAGCCACGGGACTAGCGGGGGGGCAGATACGCAGTATTTT. It is translated as CASSHGTSGGADTQYF.

This chain links TRBV20-1 with TRBJ2-2, with a weak D call TRBD2 (6 bases). V lost 3 bases, J lost 0 bases, and 11 bases lay in between. The CDR3 runs to 15 residues. Per germline, CDR1 DFQATT and CDR2 SNEGSKA (reference sequence). DNA of the CDR3: TGCAGTGCTAGTTCCGGGACTTCGAACACCGGGGAGCTGTTTTTT. It specifies CSASSGTSNTGELFF.

The chain's CDR3 is CASSFGTGLEQYF. The CDR3 nucleotides are TGTGCCAGCAGCTTTGGGACAGGGCTCGAGCAGTACTTC. This chain links TRBV7-8 with TRBJ2-7, with TRBD1 matching over 9 bases. The CDR3 has 13 residues. Trimming took 3 bases from V and 6 from J; bases not matched to a gene: 3. Germline V gives CDR1 SGHVS, CDR2 FQNEAQ.

This clonotype appeared many times. The chain links TRBV12-3 or TRBV12-4 to TRBJ1-3, with D tentatively TRBD1 (6 bases). The CDR3 spans 12 residues. With 6 bases removed from V and 7 bases from J, the gap between germline ends came to 10 bases. The CDR3 DNA reads TGTGCCAGCAGGCCTCAGGGGAACACCATATATTTT. This gives the protein CASRPQGNTIYF.

The V gene is TRBV12-3 or TRBV12-4, the J gene TRBJ2-2; 9 bases are shared with TRBD2. The CDR3 contains 14 residues. V shed 7 bases, J shed 3 bases, and the junction held 3 bases outside the gene matches. CDR3 nucleotide sequence: TGTGCCAGCAAACGACTAGCGGACACCGGGGAGCTGTTTTTT. Translation: CASKRLADTGELFF.

The gene calls are TRBV7-6 and TRBJ1-1, with a possible D match to TRBD1 (6 bases). V was trimmed by 5 bases and J by 4 bases, leaving 14 bases between them. CDR3 size: 14 residues. Germline CDR1 and CDR2: SGHVS and FNYEAQ. CDR3 residues: CASSLGQSTTEAFF. CDR3 sequence (DNA): TGTGCCAGCAGCCTCGGACAGAGTACCACTGAAGCTTTCTTT.

This clonotype was seen more than once but under ten times. The V call is TRBV6-2 or TRBV6-3, the J call TRBJ2-1, with 16 positions matching TRBD2. Germline values: CDR1 MNHEY, CDR2 SVGEGT. The trim removed 2 bases at V and 6 bases at J, leaving 4 bases unmatched. The CDR3 runs to 17 residues. The CDR3 DNA reads TGTGCCAGCAGTTACCGAGGGACTAGCGGGAGGGCCAATGAGCAGTTCTTC. This translates into CASSYRGTSGRANEQFF.

This clonotype appeared a few times. J is TRBJ2-1 and V is TRBV27; 9 bases match TRBD2. V gave up 3 bases and J gave up 8 bases; unmatched junction bases: 14. The CDR3 runs 17 residues. Germline loops: CDR1 MNHEY, CDR2 SMNVEV (reference sequence). In nucleotides, the CDR3 is TGTGCCAGCAGTTTCCGCCCAGGACTAGCGAAAGGGGATGAGCAGTTCTTC. It encodes CASSFRPGLAKGDEQFF.

The chain uses TRBV27 and TRBJ2-1, with D hard to call. The germline V gene encodes CDR1 MNHEY and CDR2 SMNVEV (reference sequence). CDR3 length equals 14 residues. The V gene lost 6 bases and the J gene lost 3 bases, with 12 bases spanning the gap. The CDR3 nucleotides read TGTGCCAGCAGAAATTTCGGCGGCTACAATGAGCAGTTCTTC. Protein product: CASRNFGGYNEQFF.

This clonotype was observed a handful of times. The rearrangement uses TRBV7-2 and TRBJ2-5; the match to TRBD2 covers 9 bases. Trimming cost V 7 bases and J 3 bases; bases outside gene matches: 15. Germline-derived CDR1 and CDR2 are SGHTA and FQGNSA. The CDR3 spans 17 residues. This chain's CDR3 is CASNIRVLRTSEETQYF. The CDR3 DNA is TGTGCCAGCAATATACGGGTCTTAAGGACTAGCGAAGAGACCCAGTACTTC. Variable domain in full (rest from reference TRBV7-2 and TRBJ2-5): GAGVSQSPSNKVTEKGKDVELRCDPISGHTALYWYRQSLGQGLEFLIYFQGNSAPDKSGLPSDRFSAERTGGSVSTLTIQRTQQEDSAVYLCASNIRVLRTSEETQYFGPGTRLLVL.

The rearrangement joins TRBV28 to TRBJ2-6; no clear D. CDR3 length: 15 amino acids. V dropped 6 bases and J dropped 0 bases, with 9 bases sitting between them. Germline V CDR1 and CDR2: MDHEN, SYDVKM. The CDR3 DNA sequence: TGTGCCAGCAGCGCCGGCGGCTCTGGGGCCAACGTCCTGACTTTC. Residues: CASSAGGSGANVLTF.

This chain uses TRBV20-1 with TRBJ2-3, with TRBD1 as a possible D gene (5 bases). The germline V gene has CDR1 DFQATT and CDR2 SNEGSKA (reference sequence). Trimming took 3 bases from V and 0 from J, leaving 10 bases between them. CDR3 length equals 14 residues. In DNA form, the CDR3 reads TGCAGTGCTAGTTTCCAGGGAAGCACAGATACGCAGTATTTT. It specifies CSASFQGSTDTQYF.

This clonotype came up a few times. The chain couples TRBV20-1 to TRBJ2-5; 7 bases line up with TRBD1. This CDR3 is built from 15 residues. J lost 2 bases, V lost 1 base, and 7 bases had no gene match. Germline lookup yields CDR1 DFQATT and CDR2 SNEGSKA (reference sequence). CDR3 loop: CSARVNPRGQETQYF. In DNA, the CDR3 is TGCAGTGCTAGAGTGAATCCCAGGGGGCAAGAGACCCAGTACTTC.

A few counts support this clonotype. This rearrangement joins TRBV7-9 to TRBJ2-3, with D maybe TRBD2 (7 bases). Trimming removed 3 bases from V and 1 base from J, with 11 bases in between. Germline V gene data show CDR1 as SEHNR and CDR2 as FQNEAQ (reference sequence). CDR3 size: 15 residues. The CDR3 coding sequence is TGTGCCAGCAGCTTTGGGGGGGCCCGCACAGATACGCAGTATTTT. Encoded protein: CASSFGGARTDTQYF.

This clonotype was seen only a few times. The rearrangement uses TRBV5-1 and TRBJ1-5, with D perhaps TRBD1 (6 bases). Between the trimmed V and J ends, which lost 4 bases and 3 bases, there was a span of 11 bases. CDR3 length: 14 amino acids. Germline V gene data show CDR1 as SGHRS and CDR2 as YFSETQ. This CDR3 is CASSKTGYNQPQHF. For the CDR3, the DNA is TGCGCCAGCAGCAAAACAGGGTACAATCAGCCCCAGCATTTT.